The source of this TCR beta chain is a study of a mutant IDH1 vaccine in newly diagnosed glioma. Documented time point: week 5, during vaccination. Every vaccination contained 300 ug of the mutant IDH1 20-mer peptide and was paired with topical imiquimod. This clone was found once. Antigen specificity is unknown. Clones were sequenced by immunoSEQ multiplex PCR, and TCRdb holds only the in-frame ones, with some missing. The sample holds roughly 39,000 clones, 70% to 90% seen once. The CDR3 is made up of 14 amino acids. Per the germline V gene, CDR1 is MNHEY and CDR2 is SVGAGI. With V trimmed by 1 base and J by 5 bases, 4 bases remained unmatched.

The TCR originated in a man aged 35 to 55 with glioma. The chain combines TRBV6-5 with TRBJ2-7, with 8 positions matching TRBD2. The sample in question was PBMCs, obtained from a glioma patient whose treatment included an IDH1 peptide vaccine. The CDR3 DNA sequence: TGTGCCAGCAGTTACTTTAGCGGGATCGACGAGCAGTACTTC. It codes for CASSYFSGIDEQYF.